This entry concerns a single T cell receptor (beta chain). Its cognate antigen is unknown. Fresh peripheral blood, approximately 10 ml, was the source of the PBMCs. The sample belongs to a study of T cells in Graves' hyperthyroidism and ophthalmopathy. About the study: Peripheral blood was acquired at first diagnosis, ahead of any therapy whatsoever.

Germline lookup yields CDR1 MDHEN and CDR2 SYDVKM. The CDR3 extends over 12 amino acids. The V and J ends lost 6 bases and 15 bases respectively, with 18 bases between them. Study results and limitations: Most clonotypes that expanded in the thyroid above 0.001 also showed up in blood. A model using 13 V-J features told ophthalmopathy apart from stable hyperthyroidism.

Authors of the study amplified TCR beta CDR3 regions from RNA transcripts. With the HTBI primer set, the TCR CDR3 went through a first round of RT-PCR. MiXCR, run by TCRdb on the multiplex PCR reads, gives a single entry per CDR3 protein. The sample includes 450,000 to 600,000 distinct CDR3 sequences, just under 20% of them seen just once. The V and J genes are TRBV28 and TRBJ2-1; possible D gene TRBD2, 6 bases. The sequenced material came from blood. This receptor was identified in a man between 40 and 49 years old with Graves' ophthalmopathy. This CDR3 reads CASRPSDGGGFF. The CDR3 DNA reads as TGTGCCAGCAGACCTTCGGACGGGGGAGGGTTCTTC. The whole variable domain, remainder taken from reference TRBV28 and TRBJ2-1, is DVKVTQSSRYLVKRTGEKVFLECVQDMDHENMFWYRQDPGLGLRLIYFSYDVKMKEKGDIPEGYSVSREKKERFSLILESASTNQTSMYLCASRPSDGGGFFGPGTRLTVL.